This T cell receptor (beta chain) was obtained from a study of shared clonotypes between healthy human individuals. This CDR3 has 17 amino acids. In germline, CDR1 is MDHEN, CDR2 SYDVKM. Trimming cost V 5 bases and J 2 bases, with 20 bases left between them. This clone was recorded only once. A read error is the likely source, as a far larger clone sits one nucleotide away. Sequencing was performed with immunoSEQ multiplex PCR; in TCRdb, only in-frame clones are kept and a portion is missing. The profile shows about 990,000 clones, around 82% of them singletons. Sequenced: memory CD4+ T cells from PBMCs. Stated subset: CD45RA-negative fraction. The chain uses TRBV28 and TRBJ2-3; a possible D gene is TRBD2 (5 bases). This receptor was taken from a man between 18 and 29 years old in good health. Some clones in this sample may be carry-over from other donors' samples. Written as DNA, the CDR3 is TGTGCCAGCAGTCCGAACCCGGGGTGGATCTCCACAGATACGCAGTATTTT. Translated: CASSPNPGWISTDTQYF.